This T cell receptor (beta chain) is drawn from a study of PD-L1 blockade in urothelial cancer. Overall study: Dosed intravenously at 1,200 mg every 3 weeks, atezolizumab was initiated by patients at some point between 2014 and 2016.

In regard to this clone: This sample also contains other DNA sequences that code for the same CDR3.

Trimming took 8 bases from V and 3 from J, leaving 17 bases between them. CDR1 SGHRS and CDR2 YFSETQ come from the germline V gene. The CDR3 covers 14 residues. Synthetic analogs of TCR templates were spiked into every PCR. This table comes from immunoSEQ multiplex PCR, and its TCRdb copy is limited to in-frame clones, with some not included. The table has more than 30,000 clones, 80% to 90% seen once. The sequencing used PBMCs, collected around atezolizumab (anti-PD-L1) treatment. The chain links TRBV5-1 to TRBJ1-2; D call uncertain. The receptor comes from a man in his sixties with urothelial cancer. The CDR3 nucleotides read TGCGCCAGTAGCCGCGAGGGTAGCGACTATGGCTACACCTTC. The encoded protein is CASSREGSDYGYTF.